The entry below describes one TCR beta chain. Its cognate antigen is unknown. The data were obtained in a study of T cells after yellow fever vaccination. General study findings and limits: Most primary-vaccination clones reappeared after the booster (just under 98% CD4, about 88% CD8). Few clonotypes appeared in both CD4 and CD8 compartments. Although the secondary response was weaker, it peaked faster, at day 5 versus 15.

TCRdb recomputed calls from the 5' RACE reads with MiXCR, one row per CDR3 protein. The sample lists about 340,000 distinct CDR3 sequences, about 12% occurring once. This clonotype originated in a man younger than 35 who received the YFV17D yellow fever vaccine. The sample was CD4+ T cells sorted from PBMCs, taken 15 days after the yellow fever booster vaccination.

CDR3 in amino acids: CASSQVQSSSYEQYF. Here the CDR3 DNA reads TGCGCCAGCAGCCAAGTTCAGTCTAGTTCCTACGAGCAGTACTTC. The V gene is TRBV4-3, the J gene TRBJ2-7; D not resolved. With 1 base removed from V and 1 base from J, the gap between germline ends came to 11 bases. CDR3 size: 15 residues. Per the germline V gene, CDR1 is LGHNA and CDR2 is YSLEER.